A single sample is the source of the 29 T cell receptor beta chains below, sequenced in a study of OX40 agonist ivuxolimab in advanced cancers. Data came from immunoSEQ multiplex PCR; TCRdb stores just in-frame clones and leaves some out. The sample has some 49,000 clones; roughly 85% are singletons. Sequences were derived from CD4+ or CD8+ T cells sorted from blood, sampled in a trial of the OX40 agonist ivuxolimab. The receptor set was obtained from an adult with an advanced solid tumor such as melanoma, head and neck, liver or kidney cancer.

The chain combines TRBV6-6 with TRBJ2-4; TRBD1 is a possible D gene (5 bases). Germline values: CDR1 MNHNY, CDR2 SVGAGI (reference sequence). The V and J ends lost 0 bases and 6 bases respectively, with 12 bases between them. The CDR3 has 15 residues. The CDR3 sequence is CASSYSSAGINIQYF. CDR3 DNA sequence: TGTGCCAGCAGTTACTCATCGGCAGGGATAAACATTCAGTACTTC.

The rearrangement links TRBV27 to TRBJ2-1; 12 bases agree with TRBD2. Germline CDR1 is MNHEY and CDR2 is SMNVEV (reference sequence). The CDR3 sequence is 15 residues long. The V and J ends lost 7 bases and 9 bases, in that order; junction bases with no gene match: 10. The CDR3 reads CASTMLAGGLGEQFF. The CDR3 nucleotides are TGTGCCAGCACCATGCTAGCGGGGGGGTTGGGTGAGCAGTTCTTC.

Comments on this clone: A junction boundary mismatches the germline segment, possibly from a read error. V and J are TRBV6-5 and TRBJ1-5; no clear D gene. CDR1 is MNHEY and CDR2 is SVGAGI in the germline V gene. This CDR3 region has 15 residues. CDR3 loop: CAGSPLSGVDQPQHF. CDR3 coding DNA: TGTGCCGGCAGCCCCTTGTCGGGAGTCGATCAGCCCCAGCATTTT.

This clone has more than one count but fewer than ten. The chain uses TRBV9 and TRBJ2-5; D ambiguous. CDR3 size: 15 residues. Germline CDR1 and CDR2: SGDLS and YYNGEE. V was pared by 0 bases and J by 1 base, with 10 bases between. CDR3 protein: CASSVGGRAQETQYF. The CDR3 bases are TGTGCCAGCAGCGTAGGGGGAAGGGCCCAAGAGACCCAGTACTTC.

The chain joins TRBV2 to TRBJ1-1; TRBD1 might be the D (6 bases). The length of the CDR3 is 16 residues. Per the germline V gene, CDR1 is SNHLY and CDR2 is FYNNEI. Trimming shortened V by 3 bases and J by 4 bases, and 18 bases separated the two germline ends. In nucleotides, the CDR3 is TGTGCCAGCAGTGATCCCGGACAGACCCCCTCCACTGAAGCTTTCTTT. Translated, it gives CASSDPGQTPSTEAFF.

The CDR3 loop is CASLEGEKLFF. CDR3 nucleotide sequence: TGCGCCAGCCTTGAGGGTGAAAAACTGTTTTTT. V and J are TRBV4-1 and TRBJ1-4, with D hard to call. This CDR3 spans 11 amino acids. Trimming cost V 8 bases and J 7 bases, with 8 bases left between them. Germline loops: CDR1 MGHRA, CDR2 YSYEKL.

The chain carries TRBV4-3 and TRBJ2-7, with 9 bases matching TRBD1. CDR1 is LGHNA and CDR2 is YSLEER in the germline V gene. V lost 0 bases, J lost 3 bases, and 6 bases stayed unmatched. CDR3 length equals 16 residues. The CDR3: CASSQESGQGIYEQYF. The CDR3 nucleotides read TGCGCCAGCAGCCAAGAATCCGGACAGGGGATCTACGAGCAGTACTTC.

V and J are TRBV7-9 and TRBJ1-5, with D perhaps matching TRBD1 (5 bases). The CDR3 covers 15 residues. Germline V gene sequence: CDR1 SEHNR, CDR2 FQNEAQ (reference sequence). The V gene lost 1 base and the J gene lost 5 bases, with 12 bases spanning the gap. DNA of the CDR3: TGTGCCAGCAGCTTAGGTATTGCAGGGTATCAGCCCCAGCATTTT. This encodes CASSLGIAGYQPQHF.

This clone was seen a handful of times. CDR3 region: CASSLEVSFTDTQYF. Written as DNA, the CDR3 is TGTGCCAGCAGCTTGGAAGTGAGTTTCACAGATACGCAGTATTTT. The V and J genes are TRBV5-4 and TRBJ2-3; D remains ambiguous. V lost 0 bases, J lost 2 bases, and 10 bases lay in between. Looked up from germline, CDR1 is SGHNT and CDR2 is YYREEE (reference sequence). The CDR3 has 15 residues.

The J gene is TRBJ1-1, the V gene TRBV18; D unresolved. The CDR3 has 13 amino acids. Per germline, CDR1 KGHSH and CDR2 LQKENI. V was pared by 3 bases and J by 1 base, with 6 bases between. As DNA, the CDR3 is TGTGCCAGCTCACCTTGGCCGAACACTGAAGCTTTCTTT. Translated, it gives CASSPWPNTEAFF.

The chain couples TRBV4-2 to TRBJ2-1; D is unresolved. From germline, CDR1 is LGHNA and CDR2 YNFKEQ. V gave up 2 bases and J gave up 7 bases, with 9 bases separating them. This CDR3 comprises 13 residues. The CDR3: CASSQPVGNEQFF. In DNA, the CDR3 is TGTGCCAGCAGCCAACCGGTGGGGAATGAGCAGTTCTTC.

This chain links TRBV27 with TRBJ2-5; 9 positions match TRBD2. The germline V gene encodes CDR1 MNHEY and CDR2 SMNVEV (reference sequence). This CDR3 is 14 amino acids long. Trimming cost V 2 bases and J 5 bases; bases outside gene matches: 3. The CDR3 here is CASSLAGGLETQYF. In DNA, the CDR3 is TGTGCCAGCAGTTTAGCGGGGGGGCTTGAGACCCAGTACTTC.

The CDR3 nucleotides are TGTGCCATCTCGGCGTTGGGGCAGGCTGGAGACTATGGCTACACCTTC. Amino acids: CAISALGQAGDYGYTF. The gene calls are TRBV10-3 and TRBJ1-2; D perhaps matches TRBD1 (5 bases). CDR3 size: 16 residues. V was pared by 8 bases and J by 3 bases, with 22 bases between. Germline V lookup: CDR1 ENHRY, CDR2 SYGVKD.

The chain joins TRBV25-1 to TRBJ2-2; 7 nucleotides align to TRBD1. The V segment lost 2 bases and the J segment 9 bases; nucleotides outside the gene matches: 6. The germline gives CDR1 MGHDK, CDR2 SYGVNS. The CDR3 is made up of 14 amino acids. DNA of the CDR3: TGTGCCAGCAGTGAACAAAACAGGGGAAGGGAGCTGTTTTTT. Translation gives CASSEQNRGRELFF.

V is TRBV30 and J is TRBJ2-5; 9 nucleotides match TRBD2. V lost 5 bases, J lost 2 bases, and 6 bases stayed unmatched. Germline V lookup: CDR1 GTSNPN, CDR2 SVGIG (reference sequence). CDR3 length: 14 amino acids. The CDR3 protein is CAWGAGGKQETQYF. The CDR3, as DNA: TGTGCCTGGGGAGCGGGGGGCAAACAAGAGACCCAGTACTTC.

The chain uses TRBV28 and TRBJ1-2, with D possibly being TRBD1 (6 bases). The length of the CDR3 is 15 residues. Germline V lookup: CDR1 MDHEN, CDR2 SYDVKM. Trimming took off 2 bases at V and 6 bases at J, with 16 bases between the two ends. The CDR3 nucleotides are TGTGCCAGCAGTTTACAATCCGACAGGCGAGATGGCTACACCTTC. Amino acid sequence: CASSLQSDRRDGYTF.

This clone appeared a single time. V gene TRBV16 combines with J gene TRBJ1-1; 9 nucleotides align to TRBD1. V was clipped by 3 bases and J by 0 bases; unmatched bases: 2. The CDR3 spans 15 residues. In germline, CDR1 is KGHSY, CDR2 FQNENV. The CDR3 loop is CASSHGDRVNTEAFF. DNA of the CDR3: TGTGCCAGCAGCCACGGGGACAGGGTGAACACTGAAGCTTTCTTT.

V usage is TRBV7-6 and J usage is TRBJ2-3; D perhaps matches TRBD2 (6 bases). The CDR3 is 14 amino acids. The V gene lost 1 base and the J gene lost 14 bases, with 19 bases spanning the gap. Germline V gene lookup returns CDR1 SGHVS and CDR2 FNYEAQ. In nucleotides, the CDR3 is TGTGCCAGCAGCTTAGAAGTAGCGGACGCGAATCGGTATTTT. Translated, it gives CASSLEVADANRYF.

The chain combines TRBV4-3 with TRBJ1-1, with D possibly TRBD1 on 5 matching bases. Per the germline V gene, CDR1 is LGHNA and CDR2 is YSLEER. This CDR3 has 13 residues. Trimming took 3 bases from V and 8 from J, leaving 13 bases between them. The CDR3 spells CASSQHRGVEAFF. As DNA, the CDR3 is TGCGCCAGCAGCCAGCACCGAGGGGTCGAAGCTTTCTTT.

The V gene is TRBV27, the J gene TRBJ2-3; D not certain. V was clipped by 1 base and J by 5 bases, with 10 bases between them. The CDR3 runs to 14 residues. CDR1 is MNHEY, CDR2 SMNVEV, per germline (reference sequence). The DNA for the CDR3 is TGTGCCAGCAGTTTATGGTCCGACGGAGATACGCAGTATTTT. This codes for CASSLWSDGDTQYF.

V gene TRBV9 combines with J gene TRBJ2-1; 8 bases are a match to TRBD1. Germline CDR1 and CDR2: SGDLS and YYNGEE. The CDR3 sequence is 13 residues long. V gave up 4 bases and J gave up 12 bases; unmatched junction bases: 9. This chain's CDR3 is CASSRGQGLGQFF. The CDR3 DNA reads TGTGCCAGCAGCCGTGGACAGGGCCTAGGGCAGTTCTTC.

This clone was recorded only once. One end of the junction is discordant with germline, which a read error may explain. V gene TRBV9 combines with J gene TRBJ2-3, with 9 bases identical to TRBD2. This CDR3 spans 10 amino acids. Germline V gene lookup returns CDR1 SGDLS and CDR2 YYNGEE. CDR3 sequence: CASMGTSIDF. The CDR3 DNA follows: TGTGCCAGCATGGGGACTAGCATAGATTTT.

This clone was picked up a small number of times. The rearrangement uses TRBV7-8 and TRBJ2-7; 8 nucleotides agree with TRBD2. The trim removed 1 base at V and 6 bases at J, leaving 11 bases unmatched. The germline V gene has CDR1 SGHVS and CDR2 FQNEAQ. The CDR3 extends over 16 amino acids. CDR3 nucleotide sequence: TGTGCCAGCAGCTTAGGGCTAGCGGGTCCGCCGAGCGAGCAGTACGTC. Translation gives CASSLGLAGPPSEQYV.

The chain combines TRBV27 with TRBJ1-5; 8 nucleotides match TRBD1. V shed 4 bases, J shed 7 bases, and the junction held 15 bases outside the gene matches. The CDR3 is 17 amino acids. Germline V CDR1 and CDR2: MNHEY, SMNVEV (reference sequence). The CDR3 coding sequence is TGTGCCAGCAGTTCCTACCGGGACAGGACTAAAGGGCAGCCCCAGCATTTT. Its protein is CASSSYRDRTKGQPQHF.

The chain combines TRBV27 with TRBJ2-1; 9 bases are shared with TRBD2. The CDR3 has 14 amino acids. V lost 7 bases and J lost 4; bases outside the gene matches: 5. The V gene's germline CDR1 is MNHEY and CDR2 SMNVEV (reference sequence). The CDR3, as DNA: TGTGCCAGCACCTTGAGCGGGGGGTACAATGAGCAGTTCTTC. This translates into CASTLSGGYNEQFF.

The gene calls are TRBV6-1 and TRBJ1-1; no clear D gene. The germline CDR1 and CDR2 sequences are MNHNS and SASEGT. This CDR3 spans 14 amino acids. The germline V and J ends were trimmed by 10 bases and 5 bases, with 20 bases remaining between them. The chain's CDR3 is CATPGRVGLTEAFF. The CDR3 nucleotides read TGTGCCACCCCTGGGAGGGTTGGCCTAACTGAAGCTTTCTTT.

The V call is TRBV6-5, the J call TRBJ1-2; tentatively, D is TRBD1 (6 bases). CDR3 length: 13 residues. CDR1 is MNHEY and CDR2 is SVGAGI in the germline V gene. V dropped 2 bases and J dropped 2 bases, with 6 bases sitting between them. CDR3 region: CASSYTGNYGYTF. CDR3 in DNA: TGTGCCAGCAGTTACACAGGGAACTATGGCTACACCTTC.

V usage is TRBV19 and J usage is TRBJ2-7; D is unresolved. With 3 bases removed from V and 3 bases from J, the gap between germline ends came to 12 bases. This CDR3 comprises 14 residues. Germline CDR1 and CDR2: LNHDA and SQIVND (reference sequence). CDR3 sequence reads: CASSIMYVGYEQYF. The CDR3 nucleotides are TGTGCCAGTAGTATTATGTACGTCGGCTACGAGCAGTACTTC.

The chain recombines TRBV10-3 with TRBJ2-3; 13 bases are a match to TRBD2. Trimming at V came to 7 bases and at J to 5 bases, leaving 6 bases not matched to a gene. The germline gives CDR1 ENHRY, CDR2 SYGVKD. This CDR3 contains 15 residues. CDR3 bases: TGTGCCATCACCGGGACTAGCGGGGAGGGAGATACGCAGTATTTT. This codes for CAITGTSGEGDTQYF.